This T cell receptor beta chain was captured in a study of graft-versus-host responses after intestinal transplantation. Of note for this clone: Its antigen is currently unknown.

Produced via immunoSEQ multiplex PCR; TCRdb's table is partial and in-frame only. The sample yields about 85,000 clones, around 90% seen once. In germline, CDR1 is LGHNT, CDR2 FRNRAP. V lost 2 bases and J lost 9, with 2 bases in between. The CDR3 covers 11 residues. This sample comprised unstimulated CD8+ T cells sorted from spleen or lymph node cells, obtained before transplant. The genes are TRBV12-5 and TRBJ1-6; D unclear. The origin of this receptor is a human donor who was the organ donor for an intestinal transplant. The CDR3, as DNA: TGTGCTAGTGGTTTGCTTTCACCCCTCCACTTT. Its translation is CASGLLSPLHF.